The 20 T cell receptor beta chains below all came from one sample that was sequenced in a study of blood T cell repertoires in COVID-19. Data came from immunoSEQ multiplex PCR; TCRdb stores just in-frame clones and leaves some out. The table records about 33,000 clones, 85% to 90% of them present only once. The sample taken for sequencing was peripheral blood. These receptors originate from a human donor in a cohort sampled during active COVID-19.

The V and J genes are TRBV5-1 and TRBJ2-7; 8 nucleotides match TRBD2. The CDR3 totals 16 residues. In germline, CDR1 is SGHRS, CDR2 YFSETQ. The J segment lost 6 bases and the V segment lost 0 bases, leaving 11 bases of the junction unmatched. CDR3 coding DNA: TGCGCCAGCAGCTTGGATGTGGCGGGAGGTGGGGGCGAGCAGTACTTC. It translates to CASSLDVAGGGGEQYF.

The chain joins TRBV27 to TRBJ2-5; 8 nucleotides align to TRBD2. With 3 bases clipped from V and 3 bases from J, the junction kept 6 bases outside the gene matches. CDR3 length: 15 residues. Per germline, CDR1 MNHEY and CDR2 SMNVEV (reference sequence). The CDR3 DNA reads TGTGCCAGCAGTTTTCTCGGACTAGCAGAAGAGACCCAGTACTTC. Protein sequence: CASSFLGLAEETQYF.

V gene TRBV19 combines with J gene TRBJ2-3; 7 bases fit TRBD2. The germline V gene encodes CDR1 LNHDA and CDR2 SQIVND (reference sequence). Losses at the gene ends were 2 bases for V and 5 bases for J; bases not matched to a gene: 4. This CDR3 region has 14 residues. DNA for the CDR3: TGTGCCAGTAGTATACAGCGGGGCGTAGATACGCAGTATTTT. This codes for CASSIQRGVDTQYF.

The CDR3 bases are TGTGCCAGCACGGACACCAATGAGCAGTTCTTC. Residues: CASTDTNEQFF. The chain has TRBV28 and TRBJ2-1; possibly TRBD1 for D (5 bases). V dropped 7 bases and J dropped 6 bases, with 7 bases sitting between them. CDR1 is MDHEN and CDR2 is SYDVKM in the germline V gene. The CDR3 is 11 amino acids.

This clone was picked up one time. The J gene is TRBJ2-2, the V gene TRBV7-2; TRBD2 agrees at 7 bases. The CDR3 runs to 14 residues. V trimming: 0 bases; J trimming: 10 bases; junction bases outside the gene matches: 5. Germline V gives CDR1 SGHTA, CDR2 FQGNSA. The CDR3 nucleotides read TGTGCCAGCAGCTTAGCGACTAGCTACGCGGAGCTGTTTTTT. It encodes CASSLATSYAELFF.

The genes are TRBV27 and TRBJ2-2; 10 nucleotides match TRBD2. The CDR3 is 17 residues long. The germline V gene has CDR1 MNHEY and CDR2 SMNVEV (reference sequence). J gave up 1 base and V 4 bases, and 6 bases lay outside the gene matches. This chain's CDR3 is CASSSNSGGLNTGELFF. Here the CDR3 DNA reads TGTGCCAGCAGTTCCAATAGCGGGGGGCTGAACACCGGGGAGCTGTTTTTT.

This clone was seen once. V is TRBV6-5 and J is TRBJ2-3, with D tentatively TRBD2 (5 bases). This CDR3 comprises 15 residues. In germline, CDR1 is MNHEY, CDR2 SVGAGI. The CDR3: CAVRVAAGHTDTQYF. The CDR3 nucleotides read TGTGCGGTACGAGTGGCCGCGGGCCACACAGATACGCAGTATTTT.

This chain connects TRBV5-8 to TRBJ2-7, with D hard to call. This CDR3 has 13 amino acids. V was trimmed by 2 bases and J by 4 bases, leaving 10 bases between them. Germline CDR1 is SGHTS and CDR2 is YDEGEE. In nucleotides, the CDR3 is TGTGCCAGCAGCTTTATCCGGGTTTACGAGCAGTACTTC. It yields the protein CASSFIRVYEQYF.

This clone was detected only once. J is TRBJ2-7 and V is TRBV28; the D gene is possibly TRBD2 (6 bases). The CDR3 is 14 residues long. With 6 bases removed from V and 3 bases from J, the gap between germline ends came to 15 bases. Germline V gene lookup returns CDR1 MDHEN and CDR2 SYDVKM. CDR3 sequence (DNA): TGTGCCAGCAGGCCCGGAGGGGAAATCTACGAGCAGTACTTC. This encodes CASRPGGEIYEQYF.

The V call is TRBV3-1 (or the pseudogene TRBV3-2), the J call TRBJ2-7; possible D gene TRBD2, 5 bases. The CDR3 is 13 amino acids. V was clipped by 5 bases and J by 6 bases, with 14 bases between them. The germline CDR1 and CDR2 sequences are LGHDT and YNNKEL (reference sequence). The CDR3 is CASSTHGETEQYF. In nucleotides, the CDR3 is TGTGCCAGCAGCACTCATGGGGAGACCGAGCAGTACTTC.

V and J are TRBV24-1 and TRBJ2-1; D may be TRBD1 (5 bases). The germline V and J ends were trimmed by 5 bases and 3 bases, with 16 bases remaining between them. The CDR3 loop spans 16 amino acids. The germline V gene encodes CDR1 KGHDR and CDR2 SFDVKD. CDR3 DNA: TGTGCCACCAGTGCGGATAGGGGCTTCGGCTACAATGAGCAGTTCTTC. Translated, it gives CATSADRGFGYNEQFF.

The chain recombines TRBV21-1 with TRBJ2-2; the DNA was not compared with TRBD2, the D call given in the table. TRBV21-1 corresponds to a pseudogene. CDR3 size: 16 residues. This CDR3 reads CASSKAQREGSGELFF. CDR3 bases: TGTGCCAGCAGCAAAGCACAGCGGGAGGGCTCCGGGGAGCTGTTTTTT.

V is TRBV5-1 and J is TRBJ1-4; 7 nucleotides line up with TRBD1. Germline CDR1 and CDR2: SGHRS and YFSETQ. With 6 bases clipped from V and 2 bases from J, the junction kept 7 bases outside the gene matches. The length of the CDR3 is 15 residues. The DNA for the CDR3 is TGCGCCAGCAACTCGATGGGACAGACTAATGAAAAACTGTTTTTT. Translation: CASNSMGQTNEKLFF.

The rearrangement joins TRBV15 to TRBJ2-1; no clear D gene. CDR1 is LNHNV, CDR2 YYDKDF, per germline (reference sequence). Trimming cost V 4 bases and J 0 bases, with 13 bases left between them. This CDR3 spans 16 amino acids. For the CDR3, the DNA is TGTGCCACCAGCACCGGAGCCCGAAGCTCCTACAATGAGCAGTTCTTC. It specifies CATSTGARSSYNEQFF.

The chain links TRBV19 to TRBJ2-3; TRBD1 might be the D (5 bases). CDR3 size: 18 residues. Germline V gene sequence: CDR1 LNHDA, CDR2 SQIVND (reference sequence). Trimming took 7 bases from V and 0 from J, leaving 23 bases between them. The chain's CDR3 is CASTGGEVGHPSTDTQYF. Written as DNA, the CDR3 is TGTGCCAGTACCGGTGGTGAGGTGGGGCACCCTAGCACAGATACGCAGTATTTT.

Written as DNA, the CDR3 is TGTGCCAGCAGCTTACGAGGGTCTGGCACAGATACGCAGTATTTT. It specifies CASSLRGSGTDTQYF. J is TRBJ2-3 and V is TRBV7-9, with a tentative D call TRBD2 (5 bases). Germline V gene lookup returns CDR1 SEHNR and CDR2 FQNEAQ (reference sequence). This CDR3 spans 15 amino acids. V gave up 2 bases and J gave up 1 base, with 10 bases separating them. Full variable domain (rest looked up from reference TRBV7-9 and TRBJ2-3): DTGVSQNPRHKITKRGQNVTFRCDPISEHNRLYWYRQTLGQGPEFLTYFQNEAQLEKSRLLSDRFSAERPKGSFSTLEIQRTEQGDSAMYLCASSLRGSGTDTQYFGPGTRLTVL.

V usage is TRBV7-9 and J usage is TRBJ2-7; 7 nucleotides line up with TRBD1. This CDR3 has 15 amino acids. V gave up 5 bases and J gave up 10 bases; unmatched junction bases: 17. Germline loops: CDR1 SEHNR, CDR2 FQNEAQ (reference sequence). CDR3 residues: CASSAHYGQESPQYF. The CDR3 nucleotides read TGTGCCAGCAGCGCACATTACGGACAGGAATCTCCCCAGTACTTC. The full variable domain, in which reference TRBV7-9 and TRBJ2-7 provide the parts outside the CDR3, is DTGVSQNPRHKITKRGQNVTFRCDPISEHNRLYWYRQTLGQGPEFLTYFQNEAQLEKSRLLSDRFSAERPKGSFSTLEIQRTEQGDSAMYLCASSAHYGQESPQYFGPGTRLTVT.

CDR3 bases: TGTGCCAGCAGTCGACAGGGACACACCTTC. This translates into CASSRQGHTF. The genes are TRBV2 and TRBJ1-2; 7 positions match TRBD1. V lost 5 bases to trimming and J lost 12 bases; unmatched junction nucleotides: 3. The CDR3 is made up of 10 amino acids. Germline assignment: CDR1 SNHLY and CDR2 FYNNEI.

This clone was seen a few times. The rearrangement uses TRBV5-1 and TRBJ1-6; 9 bases agree with TRBD1. Germline V gene data show CDR1 as SGHRS and CDR2 as YFSETQ. V shed 4 bases and J 8 bases; nucleotides not matched to a gene: 4. CDR3 length: 14 amino acids. The CDR3 nucleotides read TGCGCCAGCAGCCTAAGACAGGGGGATTCACCCCTCCACTTT. It codes for CASSLRQGDSPLHF.

The chain carries TRBV6-5 and TRBJ2-7; tentative D call: TRBD1 (6 bases). CDR1 MNHEY and CDR2 SVGAGI come from the germline V gene. The CDR3 spans 13 residues. Trimming took 6 bases from V and 3 from J, leaving 12 bases between them. The CDR3, as DNA: TGTGCCAGCAGGGAGAGGACAGTCTACGAGCAGTACTTC. It specifies CASRERTVYEQYF.